The entry below gives a single TCR beta chain sequence along with its context. How the authors handled the data: Quantification of nucleated cells was approximated via reference gene primer amplification. Some clones are missing from TCRdb's copy, which holds only in-frame ones; the method was immunoSEQ multiplex PCR. V, J and clone size are taken as reported in that table, and D and trimming were inferred from the DNA itself. The table includes about 230,000 clones, 65% to 90% detected once. Seattle participants joined during active infection and were tracked over time. The CDR3 is 16 residues long. The germline V gene encodes CDR1 SGDLS and CDR2 YYNGEE. V trimming: 0 bases; J trimming: 2 bases; junction bases outside the gene matches: 2. This entry is derived from a study of blood T cell repertoires in COVID-19. About the research overall: The United States, Italy and Spain supplied acute and convalescent COVID-19 samples.

The rearrangement uses TRBV9 and TRBJ2-3, with TRBD2 identical over 11 bases. Sample: peripheral blood. This clonotype originated in a man aged 45 to 65 with COVID-19, enrolled during active disease. The DNA for the CDR3 is TGTGCCAGCAGCGTAGCTAGCGGGGGGCTCACAGATACGCAGTATTTT. Protein product: CASSVASGGLTDTQYF.